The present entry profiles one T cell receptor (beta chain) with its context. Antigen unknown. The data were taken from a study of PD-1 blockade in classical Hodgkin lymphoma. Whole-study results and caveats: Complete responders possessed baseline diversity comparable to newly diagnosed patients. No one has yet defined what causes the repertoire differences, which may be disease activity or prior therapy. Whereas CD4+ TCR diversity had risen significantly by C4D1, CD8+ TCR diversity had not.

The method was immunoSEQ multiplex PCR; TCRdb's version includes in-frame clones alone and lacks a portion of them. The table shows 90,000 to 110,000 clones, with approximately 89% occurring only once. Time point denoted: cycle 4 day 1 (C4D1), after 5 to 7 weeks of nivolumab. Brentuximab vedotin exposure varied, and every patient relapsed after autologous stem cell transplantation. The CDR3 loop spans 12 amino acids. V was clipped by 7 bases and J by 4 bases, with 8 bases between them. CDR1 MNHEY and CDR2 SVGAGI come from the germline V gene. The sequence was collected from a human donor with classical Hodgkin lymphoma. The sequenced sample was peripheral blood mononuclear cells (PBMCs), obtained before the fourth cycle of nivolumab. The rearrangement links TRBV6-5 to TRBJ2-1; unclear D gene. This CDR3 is CASTLEYNEQFF. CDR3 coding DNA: TGTGCCAGCACTCTCGAATACAATGAGCAGTTCTTC.